This entry concerns a single T cell receptor beta chain. In germline, CDR1 is SGHRS, CDR2 YFSETQ. Trimming took 3 bases from V and 2 from J; bases not matched to a gene: 3. The CDR3 is made up of 15 amino acids. This entry comes from a study of blood T cell repertoires in COVID-19. Clones were read by immunoSEQ multiplex PCR, and TCRdb kept only the in-frame ones, dropping some. The table lists around 25,000 clones, under 90% of them singletons. The V and J genes are TRBV5-1 and TRBJ1-2, with 11 bases matching TRBD1. The TCR comes from a woman older than 75 with acute or convalescent COVID-19. Material: peripheral blood. The CDR3 here is CASSSGQGANYGYTF. The CDR3 DNA reads as TGCGCCAGCAGCTCTGGACAGGGGGCGAACTATGGCTACACCTTC.